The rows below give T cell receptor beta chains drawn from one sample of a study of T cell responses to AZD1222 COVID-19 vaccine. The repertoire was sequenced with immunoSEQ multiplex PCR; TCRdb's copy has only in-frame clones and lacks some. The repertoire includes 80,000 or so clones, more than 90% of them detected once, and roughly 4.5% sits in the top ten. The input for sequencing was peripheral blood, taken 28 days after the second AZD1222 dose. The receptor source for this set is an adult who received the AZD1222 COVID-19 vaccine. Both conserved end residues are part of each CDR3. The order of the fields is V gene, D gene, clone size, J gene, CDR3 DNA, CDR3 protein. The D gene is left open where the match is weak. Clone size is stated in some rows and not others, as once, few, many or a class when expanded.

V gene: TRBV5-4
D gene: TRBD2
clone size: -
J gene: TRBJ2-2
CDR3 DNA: TGTGCCAGCAGCTTGGTGCTAGCGGGAGGGAACCCCGGGGAGCTGTTTTTT
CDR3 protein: CASSLVLAGGNPGELFF

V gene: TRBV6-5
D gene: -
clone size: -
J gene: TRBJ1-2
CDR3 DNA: TGTGCCAGCACCCCGGGGACCTCTAACTATGGCTACACCTTC
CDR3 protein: CASTPGTSNYGYTF

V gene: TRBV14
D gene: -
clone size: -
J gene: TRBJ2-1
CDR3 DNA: TGTGCCAGCAGCCAAGTACTGGGTGCTGAGCAGTTCTTC
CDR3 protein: CASSQVLGAEQFF

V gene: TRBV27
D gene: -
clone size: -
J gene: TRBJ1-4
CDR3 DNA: TGTGCCAGCAGTTTACTCGGGGCGCCGGATGAAAAACTGTTTTTT
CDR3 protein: CASSLLGAPDEKLFF

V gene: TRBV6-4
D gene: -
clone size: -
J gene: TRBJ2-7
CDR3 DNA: TGTGCCAGCAAGGGGTGTGCCGAGCAGTACTTC
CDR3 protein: CASKGCAEQYF

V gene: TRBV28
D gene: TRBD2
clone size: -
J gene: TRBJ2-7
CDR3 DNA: TGTGCCAGCAGTTTCCCTAAACCGGGACTAGCGGGATTCTCCTACGAGCAGTACTTC
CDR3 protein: CASSFPKPGLAGFSYEQYF

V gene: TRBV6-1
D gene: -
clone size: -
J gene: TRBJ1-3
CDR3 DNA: TGTGCCAGCAGTGAATCGGGGGGGCAGGCGTACACCATATATTTT
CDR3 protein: CASSESGGQAYTIYF

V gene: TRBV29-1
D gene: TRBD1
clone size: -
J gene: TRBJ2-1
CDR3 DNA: TGCAGCGTTGAACCGGGACAGAAAGACAATGAGCAGTTCTTC
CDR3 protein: CSVEPGQKDNEQFF

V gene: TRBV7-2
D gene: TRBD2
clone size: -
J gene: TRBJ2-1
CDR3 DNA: TGTGCCAGCAGCTCGACGCCCTTAGCGGGAGGGTACTCCTACAATGAGCAGTTCTTC
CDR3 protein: CASSSTPLAGGYSYNEQFF

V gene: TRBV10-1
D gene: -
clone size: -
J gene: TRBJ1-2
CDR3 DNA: TGCGCCAGCAGTGTCTCAGAAGTGGACTATGGCTACACCTTC
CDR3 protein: CASSVSEVDYGYTF

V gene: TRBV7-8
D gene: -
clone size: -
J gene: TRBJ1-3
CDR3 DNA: TGTGCCAGCAGCCTAACTATGGGGTCTGGAAACACCATATATTTT
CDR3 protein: CASSLTMGSGNTIYF

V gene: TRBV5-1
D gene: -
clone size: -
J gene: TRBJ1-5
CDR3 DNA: TGCGCCAGCAGCTTAGGCAGCAATCAGCCCCAGCATTTT
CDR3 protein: CASSLGSNQPQHF

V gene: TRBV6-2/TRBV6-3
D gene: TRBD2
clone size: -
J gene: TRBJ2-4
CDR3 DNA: TGTGCCAGCAGTTACTCAGCGGGAGGGACGTCGCCCAAAAACATTCAGTACTTC
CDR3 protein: CASSYSAGGTSPKNIQYF

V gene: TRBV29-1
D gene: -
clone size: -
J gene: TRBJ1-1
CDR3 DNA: TGCAGTGCCAGTCCTCCAGGTTCTGAAGCTTTCTTT
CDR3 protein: CSASPPGSEAFF

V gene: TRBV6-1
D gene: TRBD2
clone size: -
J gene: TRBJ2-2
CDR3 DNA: TGTGCCAGCAGTGATCTGGGCGGGAGCCCGGACACCGGGGAGCTGTTTTTT
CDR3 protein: CASSDLGGSPDTGELFF

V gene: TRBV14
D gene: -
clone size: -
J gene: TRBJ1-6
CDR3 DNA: TGTGCCAGCAGCCAAGTCGCAGGGGCGGATTCACCCCTCCACTTT
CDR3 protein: CASSQVAGADSPLHF

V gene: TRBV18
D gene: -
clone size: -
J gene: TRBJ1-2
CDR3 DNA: TGTGCCAGCTCACCCCGGCAGGGGAAGGATGGCTACACCTTC
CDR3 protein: CASSPRQGKDGYTF

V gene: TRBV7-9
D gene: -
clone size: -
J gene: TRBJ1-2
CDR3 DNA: TGTGCCAGCAGCTTAACGGCGACCTATGGCTACACCTTC
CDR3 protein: CASSLTATYGYTF

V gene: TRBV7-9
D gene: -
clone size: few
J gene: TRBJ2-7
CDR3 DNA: TGTGCCAGCAGCTTAGGGGCTGGGGGCTACGAGCAGTACTTC
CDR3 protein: CASSLGAGGYEQYF

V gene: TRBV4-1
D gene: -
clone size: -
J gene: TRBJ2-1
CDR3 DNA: TGCGCCAGCAGCCAAGAGTACCGATCCTACAATGAGCAGTTCTTC
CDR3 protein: CASSQEYRSYNEQFF

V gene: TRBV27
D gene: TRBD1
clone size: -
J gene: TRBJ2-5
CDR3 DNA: TGTGCCAGCAGTTTGGGACAGCAAGAGACCCAGTACTTC
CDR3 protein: CASSLGQQETQYF

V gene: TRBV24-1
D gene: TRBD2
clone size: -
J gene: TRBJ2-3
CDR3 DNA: TGTGCCACCAGTGACGGGGGACTAGCGGGAGGGTTTAGCACAGATACGCAGTATTTT
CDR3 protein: CATSDGGLAGGFSTDTQYF

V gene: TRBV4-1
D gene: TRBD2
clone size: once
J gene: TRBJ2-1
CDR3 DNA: TGCGCCAGCAGCCAAGGGCCCCTAGCGGGAGGTTACAATGAGCAGTTCTTC
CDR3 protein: CASSQGPLAGGYNEQFF

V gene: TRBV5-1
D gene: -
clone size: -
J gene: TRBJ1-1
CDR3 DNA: TGCGCCAGCAGCTTGGTAGCTGGGGGGACTGAAGCTTTCTTT
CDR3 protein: CASSLVAGGTEAFF

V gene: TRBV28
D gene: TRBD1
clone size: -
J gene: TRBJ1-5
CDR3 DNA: TGTGCCAGCAGTTTCGAACAGGGGGCCGATCAGCCCCAGCATTTT
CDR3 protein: CASSFEQGADQPQHF

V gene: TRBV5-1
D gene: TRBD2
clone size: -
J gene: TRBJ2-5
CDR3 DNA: TGCGCCAGCAGCTTAAGGCCAGCGGGAGGTATCGGGGAGACCCAGTACTTC
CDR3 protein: CASSLRPAGGIGETQYF

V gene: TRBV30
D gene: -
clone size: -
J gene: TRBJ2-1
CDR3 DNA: TGTGCCTGGACCCAAAACAATGAGCAGTTCTTC
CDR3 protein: CAWTQNNEQFF

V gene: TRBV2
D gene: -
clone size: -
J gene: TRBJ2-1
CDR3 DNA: TGTGCCAGCAAACGGAGGGACTCCTACAATGAGCAGTTCTTC
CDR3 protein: CASKRRDSYNEQFF

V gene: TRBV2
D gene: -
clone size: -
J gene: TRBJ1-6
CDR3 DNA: TGTGCCAGCAGTGTCGGCTTCGGTGGGAATTCACCCCTCCACTTT
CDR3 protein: CASSVGFGGNSPLHF

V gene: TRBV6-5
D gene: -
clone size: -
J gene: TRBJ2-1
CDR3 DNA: TGTGCCAGCAGCCGGGGACGGGTCTACAATGAGCAGTTCTTC
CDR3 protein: CASSRGRVYNEQFF

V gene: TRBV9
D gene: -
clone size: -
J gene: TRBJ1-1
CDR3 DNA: TGTGCCAGCAGCGGGGTGGAAGGGGGCACTGAAGCTTTCTTT
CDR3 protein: CASSGVEGGTEAFF

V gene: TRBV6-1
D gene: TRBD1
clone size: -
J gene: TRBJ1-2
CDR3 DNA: TGTGCCAGCAGTGAAGCGTTAGGGGGCCACTGTGGCTACACCTTC
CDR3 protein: CASSEALGGHCGYTF

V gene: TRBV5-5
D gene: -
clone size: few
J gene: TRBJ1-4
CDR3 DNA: TGTGCCAGCAGCTTGCAGGCAGCAGAGGAAAAACTGTTTTTT
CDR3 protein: CASSLQAAEEKLFF

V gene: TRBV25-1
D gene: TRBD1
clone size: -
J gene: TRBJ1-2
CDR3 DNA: TGTGCCAGCACATTCGGACAGGGGAGCTATGGCTACACCTTC
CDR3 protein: CASTFGQGSYGYTF

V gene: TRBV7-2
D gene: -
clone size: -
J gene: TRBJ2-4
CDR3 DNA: TGTGCCAGCAGCCCCTCGGGGGCCGTGGCCAAAAACATTCAGTACTTC
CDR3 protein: CASSPSGAVAKNIQYF

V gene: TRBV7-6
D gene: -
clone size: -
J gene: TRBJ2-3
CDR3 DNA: TGTGCCAGCAGCCGGTTCACAGATACGCAGTATTTT
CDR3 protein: CASSRFTDTQYF

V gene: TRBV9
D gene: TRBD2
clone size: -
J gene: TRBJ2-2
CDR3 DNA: TGTGCCAGCAGCGACCCACTTCTAGCGGGAGGGGCCGGGGAGCTGTTTTTT
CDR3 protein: CASSDPLLAGGAGELFF

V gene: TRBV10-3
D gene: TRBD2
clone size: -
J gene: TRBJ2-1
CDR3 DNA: TGTGCCATCTCTCCACTAGCGGGAGTGGATAATGAGCAGTTCTTC
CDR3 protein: CAISPLAGVDNEQFF

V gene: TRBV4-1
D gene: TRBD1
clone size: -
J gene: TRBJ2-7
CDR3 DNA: TGCGCCAGCAGCCACTGGACAGGGGAGGACGAGCAGTACTTC
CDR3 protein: CASSHWTGEDEQYF

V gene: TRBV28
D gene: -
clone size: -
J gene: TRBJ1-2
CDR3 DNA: TGTGCCAGCAGTTCTGGAAGCTATGGCTACACCTTC
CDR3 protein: CASSSGSYGYTF

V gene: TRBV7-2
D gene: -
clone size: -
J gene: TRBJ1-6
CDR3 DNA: TGTGCCAGCAGCTTTTCATCAGGGACAAATTCACCCCTCCACTTT
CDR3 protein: CASSFSSGTNSPLHF

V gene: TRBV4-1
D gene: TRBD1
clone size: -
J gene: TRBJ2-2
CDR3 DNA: TGCGCCAGCAGCCTTCTTACAGGGGGCGCGAACACCGGGGAGCTGTTTTTT
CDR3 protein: CASSLLTGGANTGELFF

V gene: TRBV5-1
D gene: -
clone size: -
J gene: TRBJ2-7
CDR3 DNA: TGCGCCAGCAGCTTGGGAGTCGGGGAAACCACGTACTTC
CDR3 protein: CASSLGVGETTYF

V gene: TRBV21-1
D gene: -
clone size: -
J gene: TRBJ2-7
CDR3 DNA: TGTGCCAGCAGCCGACTAGCGGCTAAGACCTACGAGCAGTACTTC
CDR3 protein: CASSRLAAKTYEQYF

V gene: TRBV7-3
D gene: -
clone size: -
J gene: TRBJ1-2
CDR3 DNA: TGTGCCAGCAGCTTAACCCGGCAGGGTAATGGCTACACCTTC
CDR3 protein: CASSLTRQGNGYTF

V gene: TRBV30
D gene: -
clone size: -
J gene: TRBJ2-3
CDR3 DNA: TGTGCCTGGAGTGTAAGACTAGGCCCAGATACGCAGTATTTT
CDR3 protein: CAWSVRLGPDTQYF

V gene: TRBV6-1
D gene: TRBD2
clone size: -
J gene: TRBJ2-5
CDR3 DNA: TGTGCCAGCAGTGGTTTTAGCGGGAGGGCCTGGGAGACCCAGTACTTC
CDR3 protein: CASSGFSGRAWETQYF

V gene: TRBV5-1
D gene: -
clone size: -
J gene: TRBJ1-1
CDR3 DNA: TGCGCCAGCAGCTTCCTCAAGAACACTGAAGCTTTCTTT
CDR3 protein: CASSFLKNTEAFF

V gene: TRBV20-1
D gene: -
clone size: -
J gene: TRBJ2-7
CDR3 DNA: TGCAGTGCTAGACGGAACTACGAGCAGTACTTC
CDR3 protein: CSARRNYEQYF

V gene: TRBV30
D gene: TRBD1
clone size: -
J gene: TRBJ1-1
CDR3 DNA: TGTGCCTGGAGTTCGGCACAGGGGGGAGCTTTCTTT
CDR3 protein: CAWSSAQGGAFF